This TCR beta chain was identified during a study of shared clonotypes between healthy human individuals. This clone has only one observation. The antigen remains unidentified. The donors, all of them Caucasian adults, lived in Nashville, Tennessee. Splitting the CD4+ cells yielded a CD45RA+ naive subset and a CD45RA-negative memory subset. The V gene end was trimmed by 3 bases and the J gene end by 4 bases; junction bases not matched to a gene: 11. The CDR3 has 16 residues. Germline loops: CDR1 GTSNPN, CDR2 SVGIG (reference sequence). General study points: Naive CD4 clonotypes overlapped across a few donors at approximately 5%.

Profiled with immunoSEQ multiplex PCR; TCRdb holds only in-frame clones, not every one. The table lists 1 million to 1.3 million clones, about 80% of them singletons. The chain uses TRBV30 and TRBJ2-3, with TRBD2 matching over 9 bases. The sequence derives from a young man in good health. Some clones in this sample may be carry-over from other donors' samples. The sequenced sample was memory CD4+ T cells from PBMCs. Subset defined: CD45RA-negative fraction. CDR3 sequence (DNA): TGTGCCTGGAGCGGGAAAGTAGCGGGAGCAGCAGATACGCAGTATTTT. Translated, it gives CAWSGKVAGAADTQYF.